This entry lists 3 T cell receptor beta chains sequenced from one sample in a study of Tregs in tolerant kidney transplant recipients. These receptors' antigens are unknown. FACS sorting followed an approximately 6-day coculture of CFSE-labeled recipient PBMCs with irradiated graft donor PBMCs. TCRdb keeps only in-frame clones here, not all; method: immunoSEQ multiplex PCR. The sample consists of over 15,000 clones, about 53% of them appearing once. The input for sequencing was CD4+ T cells from blood cultured with allogeneic cells, taken before the transplant. The receptors here all came from a human patient who received a combined kidney and bone marrow transplant.

This sequence joins TRBV29-1 and TRBJ2-7; 7 bases map to TRBD2. The CDR3 has 13 residues. The V segment lost 6 bases and the J segment 2 bases; nucleotides outside the gene matches: 7. Germline CDR1 SQVTM, CDR2 ANQGSEA. CDR3 DNA: TGCAGCGTCGGAAGACTAGCCCCCTACGAGCAGTACTTC. The encoded protein is CSVGRLAPYEQYF.

The V call is TRBV5-6, the J call TRBJ2-3; the D gene is possibly TRBD1 (6 bases). V was pared by 5 bases and J by 2 bases, with 12 bases between. The CDR3 is made up of 14 amino acids. CDR1 and CDR2 (germline): SGHDT, YYEEEE. CDR3 residues: CASRETGPTDTQYF. The DNA of the CDR3 is TGTGCCAGCAGGGAGACAGGCCCCACAGATACGCAGTATTTT.

The rearrangement links TRBV2 to TRBJ1-5, with TRBD1 identical over 8 bases. Germline V lookup: CDR1 SNHLY, CDR2 FYNNEI. CDR3 size: 13 residues. V was clipped by 7 bases and J by 11 bases; unmatched bases: 10. CDR3 residues: CASIREQGAAQHF. The CDR3 bases are TGTGCCAGCATCAGAGAGCAGGGGGCTGCCCAGCATTTT.